This TCR beta chain was sequenced for a study of blood T cells in healthy people across ages. Broader study findings: Older individuals had lower TCR beta diversity per million T cells (the decline was roughly linear).

Primed by a sample-barcoded 5' primer and a J-beta primer mix, a second PCR proceeded for about 6 to 11 cycles. The authors tagged each cDNA molecule using a template-switch adaptor with 12 random nucleotides. TCRdb independently ran MiXCR on the 5' RACE reads; one entry per CDR3 protein. The sample lists hundreds of thousands of distinct CDR3 sequences, over 40% occurring once. Comments on this clonotype: Antigen: not known.

Germline V gene data show CDR1 as SGHTA and CDR2 as FQGNSA. The CDR3 covers 14 residues. Between the trimmed V and J ends, which lost 5 bases and 5 bases, there was a span of 15 bases. The source is a woman older than 75 in good health. The J gene is TRBJ1-2, the V gene TRBV7-2; D is uncertain. The sample was blood. CDR3 in amino acids: CASSPLQTPYGYTF. The CDR3 DNA reads as TGTGCCAGCAGCCCCCTCCAAACCCCTTATGGCTACACCTTC.